The clone carrying this T cell receptor beta chain was detected only a few times. Its antigen is not known. TCRdb ran MiXCR on the RT-PCR reads and lists one entry per CDR3 protein. The data contain roughly 6,600 distinct CDR3 sequences, roughly 89% of them seen just once; the ten biggest clones take up under 4.5%. The data originate from a study of yellow fever vaccine responses in identical twins. General study points: Twins' vaccine T cell response reportedly seemed partly convergent, partly personalized.

This CDR3 comprises 15 residues. Losses at the gene ends were 2 bases for V and 7 bases for J; bases not matched to a gene: 4. Germline V gene lookup returns CDR1 SGHTA and CDR2 FQGNSA. V and J are TRBV7-2 and TRBJ2-1; 11 bases agree with TRBD2. This sequence was found in a woman aged 18-30 years who received the yellow fever vaccine. The source material was T cells from blood (PBMCs), unsorted or a sorted subset (not recorded which), sampled before or after yellow fever vaccination (not recorded which). CDR3 amino acids: CASSLSLAGGNEQFF. The CDR3 DNA reads TGTGCCAGCAGCTTATCGCTAGCGGGAGGAAATGAGCAGTTCTTC. The full variable domain, its missing parts supplied by reference TRBV7-2 and TRBJ2-1, is GAGVSQSPSNKVTEKGKDVELRCDPISGHTALYWYRQSLGQGLEFLIYFQGNSAPDKSGLPSDRFSAERTGGSVSTLTIQRTQQEDSAVYLCASSLSLAGGNEQFFGPGTRLTVL.